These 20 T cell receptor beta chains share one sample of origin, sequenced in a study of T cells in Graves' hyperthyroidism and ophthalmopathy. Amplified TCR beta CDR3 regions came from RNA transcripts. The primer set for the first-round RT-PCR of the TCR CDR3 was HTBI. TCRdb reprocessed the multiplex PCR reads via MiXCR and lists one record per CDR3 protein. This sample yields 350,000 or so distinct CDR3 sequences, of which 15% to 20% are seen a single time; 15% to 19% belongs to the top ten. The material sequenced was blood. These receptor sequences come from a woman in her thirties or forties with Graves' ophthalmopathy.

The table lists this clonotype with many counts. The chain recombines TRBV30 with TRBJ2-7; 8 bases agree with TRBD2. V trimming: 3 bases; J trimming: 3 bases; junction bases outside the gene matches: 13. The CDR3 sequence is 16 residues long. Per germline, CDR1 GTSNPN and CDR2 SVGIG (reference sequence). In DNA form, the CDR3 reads TGTGCCTGGAGCCGGGAACCCACTAGCGGTTACTACGAGCAGTACTTC. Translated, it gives CAWSREPTSGYYEQYF.

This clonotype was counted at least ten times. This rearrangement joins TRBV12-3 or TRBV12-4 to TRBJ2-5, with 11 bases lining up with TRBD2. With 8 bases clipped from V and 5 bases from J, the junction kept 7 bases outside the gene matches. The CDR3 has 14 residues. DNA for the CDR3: TGTGCCAGCCGGCTAGCGGGAGGATCGGAGACCCAGTACTTC. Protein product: CASRLAGGSETQYF.

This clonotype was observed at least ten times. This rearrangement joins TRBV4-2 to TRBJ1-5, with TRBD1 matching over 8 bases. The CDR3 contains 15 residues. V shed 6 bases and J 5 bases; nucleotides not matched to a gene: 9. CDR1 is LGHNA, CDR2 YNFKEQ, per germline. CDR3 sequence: CASSRYLQGDQPQHF. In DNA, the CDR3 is TGTGCCAGCAGTCGCTACTTACAGGGGGATCAGCCCCAGCATTTT.

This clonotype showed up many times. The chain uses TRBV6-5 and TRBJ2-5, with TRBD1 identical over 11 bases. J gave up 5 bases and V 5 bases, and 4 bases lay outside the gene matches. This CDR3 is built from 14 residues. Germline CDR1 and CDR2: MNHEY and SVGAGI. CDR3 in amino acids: CASSQDRGPETQYF. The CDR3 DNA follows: TGTGCCAGCAGTCAGGACAGGGGGCCCGAGACCCAGTACTTC.

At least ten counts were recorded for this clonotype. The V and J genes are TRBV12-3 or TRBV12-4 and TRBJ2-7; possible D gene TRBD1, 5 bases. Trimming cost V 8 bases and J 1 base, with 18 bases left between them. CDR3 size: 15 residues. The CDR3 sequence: CASAHRQLGSYEQYF. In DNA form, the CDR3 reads TGTGCCAGCGCTCATAGACAGTTGGGGTCCTACGAGCAGTACTTC.

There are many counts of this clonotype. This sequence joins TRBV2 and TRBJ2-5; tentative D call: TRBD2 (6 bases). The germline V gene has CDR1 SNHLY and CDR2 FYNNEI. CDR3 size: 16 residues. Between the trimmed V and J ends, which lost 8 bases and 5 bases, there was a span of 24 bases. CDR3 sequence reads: CASGDRRDSLRETQYF. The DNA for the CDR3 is TGTGCCAGCGGGGATCGCCGGGACTCCCTTAGGGAGACCCAGTACTTC.

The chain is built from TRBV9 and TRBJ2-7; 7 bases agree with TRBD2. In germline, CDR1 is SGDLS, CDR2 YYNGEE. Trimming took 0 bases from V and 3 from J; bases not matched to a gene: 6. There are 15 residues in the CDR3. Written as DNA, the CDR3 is TGTGCCAGCAGCGTAGATGCTAGCGGATACTACGAGCAGTACTTC. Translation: CASSVDASGYYEQYF.

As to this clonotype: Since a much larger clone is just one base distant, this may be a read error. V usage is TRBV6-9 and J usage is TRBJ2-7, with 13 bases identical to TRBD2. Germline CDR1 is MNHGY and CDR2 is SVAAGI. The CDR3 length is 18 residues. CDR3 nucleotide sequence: TGTGCCTGCAGTTACGGCCGGACTAGCGGGAGTATTTCCTACGAGCAGTACTTC. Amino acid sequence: CACSYGRTSGSISYEQYF.

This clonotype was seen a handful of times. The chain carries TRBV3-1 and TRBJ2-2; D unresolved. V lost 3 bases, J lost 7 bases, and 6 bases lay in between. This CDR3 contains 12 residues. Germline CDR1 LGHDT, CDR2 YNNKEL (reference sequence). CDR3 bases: TGTGCCAGCAGCCACTTGGGCGGGGAGCTGTTTTTT. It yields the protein CASSHLGGELFF. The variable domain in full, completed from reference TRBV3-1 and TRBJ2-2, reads DTAVSQTPKYLVTQMGNDKSIKCEQNLGHDTMYWYKQDSKKFLKIMFSYNNKELIINETVPNRFSPKSPDKAHLNLHINSLELGDSAVYFCASSHLGGELFFGEGSRLTVL.

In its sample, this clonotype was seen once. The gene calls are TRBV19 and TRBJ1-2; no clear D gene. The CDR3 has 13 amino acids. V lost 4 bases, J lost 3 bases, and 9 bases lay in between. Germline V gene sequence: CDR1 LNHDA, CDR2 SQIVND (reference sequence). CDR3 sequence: CASSNPTDYGYTF. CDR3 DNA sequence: TGTGCCAGTAGTAATCCAACCGACTATGGCTACACCTTC.

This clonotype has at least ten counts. This chain's CDR3 is CASSMRGNPYEQYF. DNA for the CDR3: TGTGCCAGCAGTATGAGAGGCAATCCCTACGAGCAGTACTTC. V is TRBV7-2 and J is TRBJ2-7; D call uncertain. CDR3 length: 14 amino acids. Trimming pared 6 bases from V and 2 bases from J, leaving 14 bases between. Germline V gene data show CDR1 as SGHTA and CDR2 as FQGNSA.

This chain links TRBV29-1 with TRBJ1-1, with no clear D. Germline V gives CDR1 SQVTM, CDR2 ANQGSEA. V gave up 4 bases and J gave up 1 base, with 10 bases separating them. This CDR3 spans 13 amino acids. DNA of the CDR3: TGCAGCGTTGCGGCAGGATGGAACACTGAAGCTTTCTTT. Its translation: CSVAAGWNTEAFF. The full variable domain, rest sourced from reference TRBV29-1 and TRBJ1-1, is SAVISQKPSRDICQRGTSLTIQCQVDSQVTMMFWYRQQPGQSLTLIATANQGSEATYESGFVIDKFPISRPNLTFSTLTVSNMSPEDSSIYLCSVAAGWNTEAFFGQGTRLTVV.

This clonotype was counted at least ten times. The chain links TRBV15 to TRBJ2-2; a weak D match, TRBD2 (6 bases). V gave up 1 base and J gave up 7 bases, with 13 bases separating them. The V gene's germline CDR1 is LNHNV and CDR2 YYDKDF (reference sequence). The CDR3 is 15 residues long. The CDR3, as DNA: TGTGCCACCAGCAGAGGGGTTAGCGGTAACGGGGAGCTGTTTTTT. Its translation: CATSRGVSGNGELFF.

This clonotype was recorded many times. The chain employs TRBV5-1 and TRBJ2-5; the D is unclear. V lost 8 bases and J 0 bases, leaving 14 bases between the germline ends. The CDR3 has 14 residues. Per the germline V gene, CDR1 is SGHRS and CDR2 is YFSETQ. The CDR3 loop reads CASSTDDDQETQYF. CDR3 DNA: TGCGCCAGTTCAACGGACGACGACCAAGAGACCCAGTACTTC.

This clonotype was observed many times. CDR3 residues: CASSPHIGMNTEAFF. For the CDR3, the DNA is TGCGCCAGCAGCCCCCACATCGGGATGAACACTGAAGCTTTCTTT. The V gene is TRBV5-1, the J gene TRBJ1-1; no firm D call. CDR1 is SGHRS, CDR2 YFSETQ, per germline. This CDR3 region has 15 residues. Deletions cut 4 bases from V and 0 bases from J, with 13 bases between. Full variable domain (remainder filled in from reference TRBV5-1 and TRBJ1-1): KAGVTQTPRYLIKTRGQQVTLSCSPISGHRSVSWYQQTPGQGLQFLFEYFSETQRNKGNFPGRFSGRQFSNSRSEMNVSTLELGDSALYLCASSPHIGMNTEAFFGQGTRLTVV.

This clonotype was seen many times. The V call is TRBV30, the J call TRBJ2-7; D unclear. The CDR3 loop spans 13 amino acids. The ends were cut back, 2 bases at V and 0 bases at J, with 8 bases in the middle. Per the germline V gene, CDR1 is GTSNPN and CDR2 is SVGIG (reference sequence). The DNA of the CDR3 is TGTGCCTGGAGTCTCGGAAGCTCCTACGAGCAGTACTTC. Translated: CAWSLGSSYEQYF.

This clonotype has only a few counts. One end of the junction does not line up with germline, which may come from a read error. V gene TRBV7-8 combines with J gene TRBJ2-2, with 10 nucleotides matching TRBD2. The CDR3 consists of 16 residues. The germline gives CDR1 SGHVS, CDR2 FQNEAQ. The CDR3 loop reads CPSSLGLAGDTGELFF. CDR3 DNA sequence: TGTCCCAGCAGCTTAGGGCTAGCGGGAGACACCGGGGAGCTGTTTTTT.

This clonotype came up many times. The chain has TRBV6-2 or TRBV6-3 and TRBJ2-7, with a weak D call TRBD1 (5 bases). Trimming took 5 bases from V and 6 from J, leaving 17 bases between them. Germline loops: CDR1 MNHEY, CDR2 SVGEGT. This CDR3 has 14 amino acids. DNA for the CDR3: TGTGCCAGCAGTCGTTCCTGGGGCGCTATCGAGCAGTACTTC. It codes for CASSRSWGAIEQYF.

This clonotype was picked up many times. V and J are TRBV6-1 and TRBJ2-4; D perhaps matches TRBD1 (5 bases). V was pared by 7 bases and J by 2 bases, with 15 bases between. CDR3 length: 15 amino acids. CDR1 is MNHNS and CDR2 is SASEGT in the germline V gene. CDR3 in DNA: TGTGCCAGCAACCTCCTGGGGCCTTCCAAAAACATTCAGTACTTC. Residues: CASNLLGPSKNIQYF.

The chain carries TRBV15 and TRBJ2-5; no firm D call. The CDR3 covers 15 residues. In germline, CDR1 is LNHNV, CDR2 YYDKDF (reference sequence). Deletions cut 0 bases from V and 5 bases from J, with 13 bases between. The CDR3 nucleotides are TGTGCCACCAGCAGAGATAAGGACCTAGGGGAGACCCAGTACTTC. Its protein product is CATSRDKDLGETQYF.